This TCR beta chain was profiled in a study of glioma-infiltrating T cells after dendritic cell vaccination. In the study overall: Autologous tumor lysate-pulsed dendritic cell vaccination was given between about 2003 and 2013.

Libraries were prepared by immunoSEQ multiplex PCR; TCRdb keeps only in-frame clonotypes and omits some of them. Altogether about 58,000 clones are present, more than 75% being singletons, with the ten largest covering roughly 8.5%. CDR1 and CDR2 (germline): SEHNR, FQNEAQ (reference sequence). The CDR3 covers 12 residues. V lost 11 bases to trimming and J lost 5 bases; unmatched junction nucleotides: 7. Time point noted: after dendritic cell vaccination, including at tumor progression/relapse. Material: blood, obtained after dendritic cell vaccination. This clonotype originated in a human donor with glioblastoma. The V call is TRBV7-9, the J call TRBJ2-5; 8 bases line up with TRBD2. CDR3 residues: CALRRGEETQYF. CDR3 nucleotides: TGTGCCCTCAGGCGGGGGGAGGAGACCCAGTACTTC.